The 15 T cell receptor beta chains in this list originate from one sample, sequenced in a study of blood T cell repertoires in COVID-19. Clones were read by immunoSEQ multiplex PCR, and TCRdb kept only the in-frame ones, dropping some. The sample holds some 270,000 clones, roughly nine tenths seen once. The sequenced material came from peripheral blood. The receptors derive from a man aged 40-49 years with active or convalescent COVID-19.

The chain has TRBV27 and TRBJ1-4; D might be TRBD1 (5 bases). V shed 4 bases and J shed 8 bases, with 11 bases lying between them. CDR3 size: 13 residues. CDR1 is MNHEY, CDR2 SMNVEV, per germline (reference sequence). The CDR3 protein is CASSSGMQEKLFF. CDR3 coding DNA: TGTGCCAGCAGTTCAGGGATGCAGGAAAAACTGTTTTTT. Supplemented by reference TRBV27 and TRBJ1-4, the full variable domain reads EAQVTQNPRYLITVTGKKLTVTCSQNMNHEYMSWYRQDPGLGLRQIYYSMNVEVTDKGDVPEGYKVSRKEKRNFPLILESPSPNQTSLYFCASSSGMQEKLFFGSGTQLSVL.

The rearrangement uses TRBV19 and TRBJ1-2, with a possible D match to TRBD1 (5 bases). The V end lost 4 bases, the J end lost 6 bases, and 15 bases lay between the germline ends. CDR1 LNHDA and CDR2 SQIVND come from the germline V gene (reference sequence). This CDR3 has 14 residues. CDR3 residues: CASSTAGPWDGYTF. In DNA, the CDR3 is TGTGCCAGTAGTACCGCGGGACCCTGGGATGGCTACACCTTC. The whole variable domain, filled in from reference TRBV19 and TRBJ1-2, reads DGGITQSPKYLFRKEGQNVTLSCEQNLNHDAMYWYRQDPGQGLRLIYYSQIVNDFQKGDIAEGYSVSREKKESFPLTVTSAQKNPTAFYLCASSTAGPWDGYTFGSGTRLTVV.

The V gene is TRBV19, the J gene TRBJ2-5; TRBD2 aligns across 12 bases. V lost 5 bases, J lost 5 bases, and 6 bases stayed unmatched. Per germline, CDR1 LNHDA and CDR2 SQIVND (reference sequence). The CDR3 has 15 residues. The CDR3 region is CASSVASGRAETQYF. As DNA, the CDR3 is TGTGCCAGTAGTGTCGCTAGCGGGAGGGCGGAGACCCAGTACTTC.

A few counts support this clone. The chain is built from TRBV6-1 and TRBJ2-7; D gene unclear. V lost 2 bases to trimming and J lost 2 bases, with 13 bases between them. This CDR3 spans 15 amino acids. Germline assignment: CDR1 MNHNS and CDR2 SASEGT. The CDR3 region is CASSEPPRSPYEQYF. CDR3 nucleotides: TGTGCCAGCAGTGAACCGCCCCGGTCCCCCTACGAGCAGTACTTC.

The gene calls are TRBV11-2 and TRBJ2-2, with 8 bases fitting TRBD1. This CDR3 region has 15 residues. With 5 bases clipped from V and 6 bases from J, the junction kept 8 bases outside the gene matches. CDR1 and CDR2 (germline): SGHAT, FQNNGV. CDR3 nucleotide sequence: TGTGCCAGCAGCCCGTTTTACAGGGGGTCCGGGGAGCTGTTTTTT. Its protein product is CASSPFYRGSGELFF.

The chain combines TRBV5-1 with TRBJ2-6; tentative D call: TRBD2 (5 bases). CDR1 SGHRS and CDR2 YFSETQ come from the germline V gene. Trimming cost V 0 bases and J 1 base, with 17 bases left between them. CDR3 size: 19 residues. The CDR3 loop is CASSLERELGRSGANVLTF. Here the CDR3 DNA reads TGCGCCAGCAGCTTGGAGAGGGAACTCGGGCGGTCTGGGGCCAACGTCCTGACTTTC.

The genes are TRBV5-8 and TRBJ2-3; TRBD1 matches 9 bases. The CDR3 length is 15 residues. Per germline, CDR1 SGHTS and CDR2 YDEGEE. The J segment lost 2 bases and the V segment lost 4 bases, leaving 5 bases of the junction unmatched. Here the CDR3 DNA reads TGTGCCAGCAGCGCCGGACAGGGGAACACAGATACGCAGTATTTT. Translated: CASSAGQGNTDTQYF.

This rearrangement joins TRBV7-7 to TRBJ2-5; TRBD2 matches at 7 bases. The junction had 3 bases not matched to a gene; V was cut back by 1 base and J by 1 base. Germline CDR1 is SSHAT and CDR2 is FNYEAQ (reference sequence). There are 15 residues in the CDR3. The CDR3 DNA reads TGTGCCAGCAGCTTAGTGGGGGGGGTCCAAGAGACCCAGTACTTC. Amino acid sequence: CASSLVGGVQETQYF.

CDR3 DNA sequence: TGTGCCAGCAGTGAGGAGGGTAACACCGGGGAGCTGTTTTTT. Translated: CASSEEGNTGELFF. The chain combines TRBV6-4 with TRBJ2-2, with D maybe TRBD2 (6 bases). Trimming shortened V by 3 bases and J by 2 bases, and 7 bases separated the two germline ends. In germline, CDR1 is MRHNA, CDR2 SNTAGT. The CDR3 sequence is 14 residues long.

This clone has more than one count but fewer than ten. The chain joins TRBV2 to TRBJ2-1, with D tentatively TRBD2 (6 bases). This CDR3 is built from 15 residues. Per the germline V gene, CDR1 is SNHLY and CDR2 is FYNNEI. Trimming removed 6 bases from V and 1 base from J, with 13 bases in between. The DNA for the CDR3 is TGTGCCAGCAGCGGGGGACTGTCGTCCTACAATGAGCAGTTCTTC. It encodes CASSGGLSSYNEQFF.

The chain joins TRBV2 to TRBJ2-1; 9 nucleotides line up with TRBD2. The germline gives CDR1 SNHLY, CDR2 FYNNEI. This CDR3 is built from 15 residues. J lost 3 bases, V lost 4 bases, and 4 bases had no gene match. The CDR3 reads CASSVGRGGYNEQFF. DNA of the CDR3: TGTGCCAGCAGTGTAGGGCGGGGGGGCTACAATGAGCAGTTCTTC.

As DNA, the CDR3 is TGTGCCAGCAGTTTGACAGGGACCGATCAGCCCCAGCATTTT. It translates to CASSLTGTDQPQHF. The V gene is TRBV28, the J gene TRBJ1-5, with 7 bases lining up with TRBD1. Looked up from germline, CDR1 is MDHEN and CDR2 is SYDVKM. The V gene end was trimmed by 3 bases and the J gene end by 5 bases; junction bases not matched to a gene: 4. The CDR3 has 14 amino acids.

The V call is TRBV6-6, the J call TRBJ2-2; D gene unclear. The CDR3 runs to 13 residues. Trimming removed 0 bases from V and 5 bases from J, with 4 bases in between. Per germline, CDR1 MNHNY and CDR2 SVGAGI (reference sequence). As DNA, the CDR3 is TGTGCCAGCAGTTACTCTCGGACCGGGGAGCTGTTTTTT. Protein sequence: CASSYSRTGELFF.

This chain joins TRBV18 and TRBJ2-7; D may be TRBD1 (6 bases). The germline V gene has CDR1 KGHSH and CDR2 LQKENI. The length of the CDR3 is 13 residues. The V end was cut by 1 base, the J end by 3 bases, with 7 bases between. CDR3 loop: CASSPQGDYEQYF. The CDR3 bases are TGTGCCAGCTCACCACAGGGGGACTACGAGCAGTACTTC. The variable domain in full, with the rest retrieved from reference TRBV18 and TRBJ2-7, is NAGVMQNPRHLVRRRGQEARLRCSPMKGHSHVYWYRQLPEEGLKFMVYLQKENIIDESGMPKERFSAEFPKEGPSILRIQQVVRGDSAAYFCASSPQGDYEQYFGPGTRLTVT.

This clone appeared a single time. The V and J genes are TRBV7-9 and TRBJ1-1, with 7 bases that match TRBD1. Per germline, CDR1 SEHNR and CDR2 FQNEAQ (reference sequence). Germline trimming cut 5 bases from V and 1 base from J; bases unmatched to any gene: 7. The CDR3 consists of 15 residues. This CDR3 reads CASSPPGGWNTEAFF. CDR3 DNA: TGTGCCAGCAGCCCGCCAGGGGGATGGAACACTGAAGCTTTCTTT.